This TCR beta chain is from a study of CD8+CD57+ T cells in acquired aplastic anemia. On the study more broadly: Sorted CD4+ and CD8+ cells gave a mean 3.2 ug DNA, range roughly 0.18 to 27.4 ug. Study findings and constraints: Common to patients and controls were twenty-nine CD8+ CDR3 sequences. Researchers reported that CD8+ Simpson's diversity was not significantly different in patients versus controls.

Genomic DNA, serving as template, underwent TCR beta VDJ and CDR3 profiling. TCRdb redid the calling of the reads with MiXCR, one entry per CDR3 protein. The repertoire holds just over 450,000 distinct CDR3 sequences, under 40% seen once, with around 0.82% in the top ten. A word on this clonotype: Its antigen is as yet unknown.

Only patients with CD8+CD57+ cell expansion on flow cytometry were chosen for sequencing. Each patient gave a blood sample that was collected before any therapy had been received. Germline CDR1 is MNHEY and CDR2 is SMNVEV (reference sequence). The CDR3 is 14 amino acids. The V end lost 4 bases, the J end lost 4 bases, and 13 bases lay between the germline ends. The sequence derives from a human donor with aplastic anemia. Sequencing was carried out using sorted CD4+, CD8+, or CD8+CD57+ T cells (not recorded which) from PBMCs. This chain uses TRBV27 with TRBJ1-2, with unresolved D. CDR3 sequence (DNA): TGTGCCAGCAGTTGGACTGCGGGCGGCTATGGCTACACCTTC. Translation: CASSWTAGGYGYTF.